Listed below are T cell receptor beta chains from one sample, sequenced in a study of preoperative IRX-2 immunotherapy in early breast cancer. Using immunoSEQ multiplex PCR, the repertoire was profiled, and TCRdb retains in-frame clones only, with some absent. The sample consists of about 42,000 clones, approximately 80% of them appearing once. The material was tumor tissue, obtained after IRX-2 immunotherapy. These receptors came from a human donor with breast cancer. Each CDR3 is given with its conserved first and last residue. The order of the fields is D gene, V gene, J gene, clone size, CDR3 protein, CDR3 DNA. A D gene is named only where the DNA matches it firmly. Where a row states a size, it is once, few, many or the class of an expanded clone; other rows omit it.

>TRBD1|TRBV11-3|TRBJ1-1|few
CASSPPRTGVEAFF
TGTGCCAGCAGCCCGCCACGGACAGGCGTTGAAGCTTTCTTT
>NA|TRBV14|TRBJ2-7|NA
CASSQGRGYEQYF
TGTGCCAGCAGCCAAGGCAGGGGTTACGAGCAGTACTTC
>NA|TRBV7-2|TRBJ1-2|NA
CASSQEGNRNSFYGYTF
TGTGCCAGCAGCCAAGAGGGTAATAGAAATTCCTTCTATGGCTACACCTTC
>TRBD2|TRBV11-3|TRBJ2-7|few
CASSGNGGGTYEQYF
TGTGCCAGCAGCGGAAACGGCGGGGGAACCTACGAGCAGTACTTC
>TRBD1|TRBV6-8|TRBJ2-1|NA
CASSDAGTDYYNEQFF
TGTGCCAGCAGTGACGCTGGGACAGACTATTACAATGAGCAGTTCTTC
>NA|TRBV5-1|TRBJ1-3|NA
CASSLESKGNTIYF
TGCGCCAGCAGCTTGGAGTCTAAAGGAAACACCATATATTTT
>NA|TRBV15|TRBJ2-1|few
CATSRDDYSHNEQFF
TGTGCCACCAGCAGAGATGATTACTCCCACAATGAGCAGTTCTTC
>NA|TRBV5-1|TRBJ2-5|once
CASSFRDGKETQYF
TGCGCCAGCAGCTTCCGGGACGGTAAAGAGACCCAGTACTTC
>TRBD2|TRBV29-1|TRBJ2-1|NA
CSSSSGSSYNEQFF
TGCAGCTCCTCTAGCGGGAGTTCCTACAATGAGCAGTTCTTC
>NA|TRBV12-5|TRBJ2-2|NA
CASGLVGTGELFF
TGTGCTAGTGGTTTGGTGGGGACCGGGGAGCTGTTTTTT
>TRBD2|TRBV19|TRBJ2-2|NA
CASSGLAGNTGELFF
TGTGCCAGTAGTGGACTAGCGGGGAACACCGGGGAGCTGTTTTTT
>TRBD1|TRBV2|TRBJ1-4|NA
CASTGTGGIEKLFF
TGTGCCAGCACCGGGACAGGGGGAATTGAAAAACTGTTTTTT
>NA|TRBV14|TRBJ2-6|NA
CASSQGGQRFSGANVLTF
TGTGCCAGCAGCCAAGGAGGACAACGCTTCTCTGGGGCCAACGTCCTGACTTTC
>TRBD2|TRBV23-1|TRBJ2-1|once
CASRRLAGLYNEQFF
TGCGCCAGCAGGAGGCTAGCGGGGCTTTACAATGAGCAGTTCTTC
>TRBD2|TRBV5-1|TRBJ2-2|NA
CASSLAASGVGELFF
TGCGCCAGCAGCTTGGCGGCTAGCGGGGTCGGGGAGCTGTTTTTT
>TRBD1|TRBV6-8|TRBJ2-7|NA
CASSSGTGGDEQYF
TGTGCCAGCAGTTCCGGGACAGGGGGCGACGAGCAGTACTTC
>NA|TRBV5-1|TRBJ1-4|NA
CASSPGGQGSGKLFF
TGCGCCAGCAGCCCGGGCGGCCAGGGGTCGGGGAAACTGTTTTTT
>TRBD1|TRBV6-8|TRBJ2-7|NA
CASRDRGVYEQYF
TGTGCCAGCAGGGACAGGGGAGTCTACGAGCAGTACTTC
>NA|TRBV7-7|TRBJ2-3|NA
CASSLAGGQDTQYF
TGTGCCAGCAGCTTAGCGGGGGGGCAAGATACGCAGTATTTT
>NA|TRBV30|TRBJ1-2|NA
CAWSSWQFSGYTF
TGTGCCTGGAGCTCGTGGCAGTTTTCGGGCTACACCTTC
>NA|TRBV5-1|TRBJ1-4|NA
CASSLVGISQEKLFF
TGCGCCAGCAGCTTGGTGGGGATCTCTCAGGAAAAACTGTTTTTT
>TRBD1|TRBV29-1|TRBJ1-1|NA
CSVHRGWDTEAFF
TGCAGCGTCCACAGGGGATGGGACACTGAAGCTTTCTTT
>NA|TRBV10-2|TRBJ2-7|once
CASSERLYEQYF
TGCGCCAGCAGTGAACGTCTCTACGAGCAGTACTTC
>TRBD2|TRBV11-1|TRBJ2-2|NA
CASRGTSGADNTGELFF
TGTGCCAGCAGAGGGACTAGCGGGGCCGACAACACCGGGGAGCTGTTTTTT
>TRBD2|TRBV19|TRBJ2-7|NA
CASSIGSVVAGASYEQYF
TGTGCCAGTAGTATAGGTAGTGTTGTAGCGGGAGCCTCCTACGAGCAGTACTTC
>NA|TRBV9|TRBJ2-7|few
CASSLGRTSYEQYF
TGTGCCAGCAGTTTAGGCAGGACATCCTACGAGCAGTACTTC
>NA|TRBV6-8|TRBJ1-5|NA
CASSRQPNQPQHF
TGTGCCAGCAGTCGACAACCCAATCAGCCCCAGCATTTT
>TRBD1|TRBV28|TRBJ1-3|NA
CASSSTGGAGGNTIYF
TGTGCCAGCAGTTCCACAGGGGGCGCAGGTGGAAACACCATATATTTT
>NA|TRBV19|TRBJ1-5|NA
CASSIRNSNQPQHF
TGTGCCAGTAGTATACGGAATAGCAATCAGCCCCAGCATTTT
>NA|TRBV19|TRBJ2-3|few
CASQKPSTDTQYF
TGTGCCAGTCAAAAACCAAGCACAGATACGCAGTATTTT
>TRBD2|TRBV19|TRBJ2-2|NA
CASSIGGGRDAGELFF
TGTGCCAGTAGTATAGGTGGAGGGAGGGACGCCGGGGAGCTGTTTTTT
>NA|TRBV19|TRBJ1-5|NA
CASGLLSNQPQHF
TGTGCCAGTGGACTTCTTAGCAATCAGCCCCAGCATTTT
>TRBD1|TRBV19|TRBJ1-1|NA
CASSKRTGNGLAFF
TGTGCCAGTAGCAAGAGGACAGGGAACGGTTTGGCTTTCTTT
>TRBD2|TRBV14|TRBJ2-3|few
CASSQDRGRTDTQYF
TGTGCCAGCAGCCAAGATCGCGGGAGGACAGATACGCAGTATTTT
>TRBD2|TRBV6-8|TRBJ2-5|NA
CATPGLPNPGPQETQYF
TGTGCCACACCGGGACTACCAAACCCTGGGCCCCAAGAGACCCAGTACTTC
>NA|TRBV7-1|TRBJ2-1|NA
CASSLVAGPQSSYNEQFF
TGTGCCAGCAGCTTGGTCGCGGGACCACAAAGCTCCTACAATGAGCAGTTCTTC
>TRBD2|TRBV5-1|TRBJ2-7|NA
CASSFGLAGEYEQYF
TGCGCCAGCAGCTTCGGACTAGCGGGGGAATACGAGCAGTACTTC
>TRBD1|TRBV6-8|TRBJ2-1|NA
CASSLTGGEQFF
TGTGCCAGCAGTCTGACAGGGGGTGAGCAGTTCTTC
>NA|TRBV6-8|TRBJ2-6|NA
CASSPEVGANVLTF
TGTGCCAGCAGCCCAGAGGTCGGGGCCAACGTCCTGACTTTC
>NA|TRBV6-8|TRBJ2-7|NA
CASSTPPGYEQYF
TGTGCCAGCAGTACTCCCCCGGGGTACGAGCAGTACTTC
>NA|TRBV6-8|TRBJ2-7|NA
CASSYSGDSYEQYF
TGTGCCAGCAGTTACTCCGGGGACTCCTACGAGCAGTACTTC
>NA|TRBV7-1|TRBJ2-3|NA
CASSPEGPPRSDTQYF
TGTGCCAGCAGCCCCGAGGGGCCCCCTCGGTCAGATACGCAGTATTTT